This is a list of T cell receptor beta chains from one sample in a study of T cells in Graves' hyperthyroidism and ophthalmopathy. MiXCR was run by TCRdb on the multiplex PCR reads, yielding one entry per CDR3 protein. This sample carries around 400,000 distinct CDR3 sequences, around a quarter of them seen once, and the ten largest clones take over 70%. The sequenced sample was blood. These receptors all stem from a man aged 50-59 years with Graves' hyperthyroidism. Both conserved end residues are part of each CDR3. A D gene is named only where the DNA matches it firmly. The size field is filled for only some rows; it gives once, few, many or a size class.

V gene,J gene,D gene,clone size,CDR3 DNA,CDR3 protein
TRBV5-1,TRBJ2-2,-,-,TGCGCCAGCAGCTTGGCCGCAGGGGGGACCGGGGAGCTGTTTTTT,CASSLAAGGTGELFF
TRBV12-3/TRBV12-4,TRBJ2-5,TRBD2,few,TGTGCCAGCAGCATTTCACTAGCGGGAGAGACCCAGTACTTC,CASSISLAGETQYF
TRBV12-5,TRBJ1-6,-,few,TGTGCTAGTGGCATAGGGGTTTCACCCCTCCACTTT,CASGIGVSPLHF
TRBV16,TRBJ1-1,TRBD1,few,TGTGCCAGCAGCTATTATTCGACAGGGATGAACACTGAAGCTTTCTTT,CASSYYSTGMNTEAFF
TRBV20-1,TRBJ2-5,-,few,TGCAGTGCTTACTTACGGACCATTGGTGAAGAGACCCAGTACTTC,CSAYLRTIGEETQYF
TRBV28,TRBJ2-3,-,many,TGTGCCAGCAGTTCCCCAGGGATCACAGATACGCAGTATTTT,CASSSPGITDTQYF
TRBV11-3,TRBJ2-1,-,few,TGTGCCAGCAGCTTAGATACTCGGAGCGACTACAATGAGCAGTTCTTC,CASSLDTRSDYNEQFF
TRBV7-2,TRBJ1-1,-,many,TGTGCCAGCAGTTACCTAGGGAGTACTGAAGCTTTCTTT,CASSYLGSTEAFF
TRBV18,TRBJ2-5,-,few,TGTGCCAGCTCACCGGTTCTAGGGCAGATAGAGACCCAGTACTTC,CASSPVLGQIETQYF
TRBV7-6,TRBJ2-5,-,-,TGTGCCAGCAGCTCCCCGGGGCAAGACCAAGAGACCCAGTACTTC,CASSSPGQDQETQYF
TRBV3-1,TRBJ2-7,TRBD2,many,TGTGCCAGCAGACCTTCTCCGGGACTAGCGTTCCACGAGCAGTACTTC,CASRPSPGLAFHEQYF
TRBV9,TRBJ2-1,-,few,TGTGCCAGCAGCGTCAGCACCAACAATGAGCAGTTCTTC,CASSVSTNNEQFF
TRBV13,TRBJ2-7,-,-,TGTGCCAGCAGCTCGCACTCCTACGAGCAGTACTTC,CASSSHSYEQYF
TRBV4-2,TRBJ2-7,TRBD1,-,TGTGCCAGCAGCCAAACCGGGACAGGGGGCGGTGAGCAGTACTTC,CASSQTGTGGGEQYF
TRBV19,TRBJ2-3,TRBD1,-,TGTGCCAGTAGGACGACAGGGTTCCCAGATACGCAGTATTTT,CASRTTGFPDTQYF
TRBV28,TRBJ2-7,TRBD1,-,TGTGCCAGCAGTTTAAACGGCCCGACAGGGTTGAACCCCTACGAGCAGTACTTC,CASSLNGPTGLNPYEQYF
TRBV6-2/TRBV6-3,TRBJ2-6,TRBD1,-,TGTGCCAGCAGTGCAGACAGGGCGTTCAACTCTGGGGCCAACGTCCTGACTTTC,CASSADRAFNSGANVLTF
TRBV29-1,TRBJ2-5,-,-,TGCAGCGTTGAGCTGGGGGGTAGGGGGACCCAGTACTTC,CSVELGGRGTQYF
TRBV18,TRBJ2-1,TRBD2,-,TGTGCCAGCTCACTCGGGACTAGCGCTTCCTACAATGAGCAGTTCTTC,CASSLGTSASYNEQFF
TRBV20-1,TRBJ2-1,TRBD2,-,TGCAGTGCTGAACTAGCGGGACCCTACAATGAGCAGTTCTTC,CSAELAGPYNEQFF
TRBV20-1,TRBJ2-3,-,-,TGCAGTGCTGCTGGATCCACAGATACGCAGTATTTT,CSAAGSTDTQYF
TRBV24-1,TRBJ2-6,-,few,TGTGCCACCAGTTTCGGACAAGCTGGGGCCAACGTCCTGACTTTC,CATSFGQAGANVLTF
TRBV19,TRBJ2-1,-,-,TGTGCCAGTAGTGTCGGGGTTTCCTACAATGAGCAGTTCTTC,CASSVGVSYNEQFF
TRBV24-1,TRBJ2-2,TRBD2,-,TGTGCCGCCCGTAGCGGGGCGAACACCGGGGAGCTGTTTTTT,CAARSGANTGELFF
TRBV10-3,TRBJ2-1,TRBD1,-,TGTGCCATCAGTGAGTCCCTCGGACAGGGGATCGGGGATGAGCAGTTCTTC,CAISESLGQGIGDEQFF
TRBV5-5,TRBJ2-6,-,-,TGTGCCAGCAGCTTGGGCAAGGCTAGGGCTGGGGCCAACGTCCTGACTTTC,CASSLGKARAGANVLTF
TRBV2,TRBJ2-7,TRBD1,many,TGTGCCAGCAGTTTAGCGACAGGGTCCCACGAGCAGTACTTC,CASSLATGSHEQYF
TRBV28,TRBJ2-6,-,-,TGTGCCAGCAGCCCTGGGGCAGGGTTGCCCAACGTCCTGACTTTC,CASSPGAGLPNVLTF
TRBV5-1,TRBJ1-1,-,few,TGCGCCAGCAGCTTCAGGGGCCTGGAGGACACTGAAGCTTTCTTT,CASSFRGLEDTEAFF
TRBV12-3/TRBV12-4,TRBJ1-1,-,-,TGTGCCAGCAGCCGAACAGGGCCCGGGACTGAAGCTTTCTTT,CASSRTGPGTEAFF
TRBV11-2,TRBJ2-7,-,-,TGTGCCAGCAGCTTAGGCCCGGGACACGATTACGAGCAGTACTTC,CASSLGPGHDYEQYF
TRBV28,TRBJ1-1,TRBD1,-,TGTGCCAGCAGTCCTAACAGGGGGCGACGGAACACTGAAGCTTTCTTT,CASSPNRGRRNTEAFF
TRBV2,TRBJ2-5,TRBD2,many,TGTGCCAGCAGTAAACTAGCGGGACAAGAGACCCAGTACTTC,CASSKLAGQETQYF
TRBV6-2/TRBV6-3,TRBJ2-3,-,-,TGTGCCAGCAGTTACTTAGACACAGATACGCAGTATTTT,CASSYLDTDTQYF
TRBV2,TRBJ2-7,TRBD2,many,TGTGCCAGCAGTACGGGAGGGGCGGCCTACGAGCAGTACTTC,CASSTGGAAYEQYF
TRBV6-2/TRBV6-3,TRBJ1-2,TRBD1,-,TGTGCCAGCAGTTACTTCCCAGGGGGCAACTATGGCTACACCTTC,CASSYFPGGNYGYTF
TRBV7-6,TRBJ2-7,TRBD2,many,TGTGCCAGCAGCCCAAACAGCGGGAGGGCCAGCGAGCAGTACTTC,CASSPNSGRASEQYF
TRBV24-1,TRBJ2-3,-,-,TGTGCCACCAGTGCCTCTGCAGATACGCAGTATTTT,CATSASADTQYF
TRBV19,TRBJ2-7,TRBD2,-,TGTGCCAGTAGTATAACTAGCGGGAACTACGAGCAGTACTTC,CASSITSGNYEQYF
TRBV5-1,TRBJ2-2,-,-,TGCGCCAGCACCGGCACAGGGACCAACACCGGGGAGCTGTTTTTT,CASTGTGTNTGELFF
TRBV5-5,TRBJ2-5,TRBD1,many,TGTGCCAGCAGCTTACTTCCGGGACAGGGAGGAGAGACCCAGTACTTC,CASSLLPGQGGETQYF
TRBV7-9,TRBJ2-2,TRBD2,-,TGTGCCAGCAGCTTAGACGGACTAGCGGGAAACACCGGGGAGCTGTTTTTT,CASSLDGLAGNTGELFF
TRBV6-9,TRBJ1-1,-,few,TGTGCCAGCGGTTACTCGAAATCTGGCCCTCTAAAGATAAACACTGAAGCTTTCTTT,CASGYSKSGPLKINTEAFF
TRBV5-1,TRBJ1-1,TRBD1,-,TGCGCCAGCAGCTCACCAGGGGGGGACACTGAAGCTTTCTTT,CASSSPGGDTEAFF
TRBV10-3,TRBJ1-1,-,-,TGTGCCATCAGTGAAAGGGGACGGACTGAAGCTTTCTTT,CAISERGRTEAFF
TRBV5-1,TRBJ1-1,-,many,TGCGCCAGCAGCTTGGCAGGGGAGTACACTGAAGCTTTCTTT,CASSLAGEYTEAFF
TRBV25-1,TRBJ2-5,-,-,TGTGCCAGCAGTCGTAAGGGACACCCACAAGAGACCCAGTACTTC,CASSRKGHPQETQYF
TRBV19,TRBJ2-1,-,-,TGTGCCAGTAGTCCCCCTTTGGGGAGCTCCTACAATGAGCAGTTCTTC,CASSPPLGSSYNEQFF
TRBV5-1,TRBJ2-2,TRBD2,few,TGCGCCAGCAGCTTGGGTCTAGCGGGACTCGTAGGCGGGGAGCTGTTTTTT,CASSLGLAGLVGGELFF
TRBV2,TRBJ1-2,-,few,TGTGCCAGCACGGCCCCGGAGACTTATGGCTACACCTTC,CASTAPETYGYTF
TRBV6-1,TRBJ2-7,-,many,TGTGCCAGCAGCTCCGACAGGCCCTACGAGCAGTACTTC,CASSSDRPYEQYF
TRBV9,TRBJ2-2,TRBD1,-,TGTGCCAGCAGCGTTACCCGGGACAGGGGTATCGGGGAGCTGTTTTTT,CASSVTRDRGIGELFF
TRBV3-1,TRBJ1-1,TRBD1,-,TGTGCCAGCAGCAAACAGGGGAGGACTGAAGCTTTCTTT,CASSKQGRTEAFF
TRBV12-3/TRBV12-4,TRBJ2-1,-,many,TGTGCCAGCAGTTTCGGGATTTACAATGAGCAGTTCTTC,CASSFGIYNEQFF